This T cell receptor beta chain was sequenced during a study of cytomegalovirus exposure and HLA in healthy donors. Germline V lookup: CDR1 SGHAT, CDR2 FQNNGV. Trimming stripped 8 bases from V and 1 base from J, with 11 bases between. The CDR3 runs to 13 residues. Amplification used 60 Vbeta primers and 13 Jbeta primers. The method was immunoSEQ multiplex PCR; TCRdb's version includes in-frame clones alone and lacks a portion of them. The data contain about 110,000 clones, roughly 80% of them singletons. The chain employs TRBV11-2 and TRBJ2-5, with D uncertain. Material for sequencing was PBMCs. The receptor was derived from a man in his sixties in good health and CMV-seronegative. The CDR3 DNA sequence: TGTGCCAGCGCAGGTGGTGGCCAAGAGACCCAGTACTTC. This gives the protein CASAGGGQETQYF.